This T cell receptor beta chain comes out of a study of tumor-infiltrating lymphocytes in primary liver carcinoma. Overall study results and limits: For tumor-adjacent and tumor-blood pairs, overlap was less than that seen for tumor region pairs.

This clonotype was counted ten times or more. Antigen unknown. A read error may explain this, as a much larger clone is one base away. The authors made TCR beta cDNA from 500 to 600 ng total RNA with a constant-region primer. A slightly modified ARM-PCR protocol with three nested multiplex PCR rounds produced these TCR beta libraries. TCRdb recomputed calls from the multiplex PCR reads with MiXCR, one row per CDR3 protein. The table has tens of thousands of distinct CDR3 sequences, approximately 72% seen once; the top ten hold less than 20%. Co-extraction yielded RNA and DNA from roughly 21-30 mg of unsorted bulk tissue. Sequences were obtained from liver tumor tissue from sampling region 1. The subset denotes: tumor region T1, superior pole. This receptor was taken from a man aged 35-49 years with primary liver carcinoma and hepatitis B virus infection.

CDR3 sequence reads: CASSEGRTSKERYF. In DNA, the CDR3 is TGTGCCAGCAGTGAGGGACGGACGTCTAAGGAGCGGTACTTC. This rearrangement joins TRBV6-1 to TRBJ2-7, with D possibly being TRBD1 or TRBD2 (5 bases each). This CDR3 is 14 amino acids long. Looked up from germline, CDR1 is MNHNS and CDR2 is SASEGT.